This T cell receptor beta chain was profiled in a study of CD8 T cells in Susac syndrome. Germline V gene data show CDR1 as SGHNT and CDR2 as YYREEE (reference sequence). The CDR3 length is 16 residues. V lost 9 bases and J 3 bases, leaving 24 bases between the germline ends. CD8+ and CD4+ T cells were negatively isolated; TEMRA cells were FACS-enriched. Study-wide points: In total CD8+ repertoires, some 15 Susac-specific public clones were found, and roughly 5 in CD8+ TEMRA repertoires. In TEMRA cells and active patients, CD8+ clonal expansion in Susac reached its peak.

Random hexamers were used to reverse transcribe the RNA input (about 0.45 to 1 ug). Coverage of TCR beta CDR3 amplification by immunoSEQ multiplex PCR extended to 54 Vbeta and 13 Jbeta. Each CDR3 protein gets one entry after TCRdb re-called the immunoSEQ multiplex PCR reads with MiXCR. In the table there are some 110,000 distinct CDR3 sequences, just under 95% of which are singletons. This clonotype is a singleton in its sample. Its antigen is unknown. The chain uses TRBV5-4 and TRBJ1-1; TRBD1 is a possible D gene (6 bases). The TCR was taken from a human donor with Susac syndrome. Material for sequencing was CD8+ T cells from PBMCs. The CDR3 sequence: CATAATGFQRDTEAFF. CDR3 in DNA: TGTGCCACCGCGGCGACAGGATTTCAAAGGGACACTGAAGCTTTCTTT.